Each of the 12 T cell receptor beta chains below was sequenced from the same sample in a study of T cells in Graves' hyperthyroidism and ophthalmopathy (dated by TCRdb to the late 2010s). Library preparation was by multiplex PCR. The reads were generated on an Illumina HiSeq 2000. The TCR beta CDR3 regions were amplified from RNA transcripts. The first round of RT-PCR for the TCR CDR3 was performed with the HTBI primer set and the Qiagen OneStep RT-PCR kit. TCRdb cleaned the public reads at Q25 with fastp, built clones with MiXCR and kept in-frame beta chains. Rows are combined by CDR3 protein, so each entry shows the most common genes and DNA. A total of more than 150,000 distinct CDR3 sequences appear in this sample, over 15% of them only once. The top ten clonotypes cover roughly 32% of the sample. The material sequenced was blood. All receptors derive from a woman between 50 and 59 years old with Graves' hyperthyroidism.

This clonotype was recorded at least ten times. V usage is TRBV14 and J usage is TRBJ2-5; D gene unclear. In germline, CDR1 is SGHDN, CDR2 FVKESK. V was trimmed by 2 bases and J by 2 bases, leaving 6 bases between them. This CDR3 region has 13 residues. CDR3 loop: CASSQTTQETQYF. The CDR3 DNA reads TGTGCCAGCAGCCAAACTACACAAGAGACCCAGTACTTC.

The CDR3 loop reads CASSQIGLAGYQETQYF. CDR3 sequence (DNA): TGTGCCAGCAGTCAGATCGGACTAGCGGGATACCAAGAGACCCAGTACTTC. The chain combines TRBV12-3 or TRBV12-4 with TRBJ2-5; 12 nucleotides agree with TRBD2. The CDR3 extends over 17 amino acids. V was pared by 5 bases and J by 0 bases, with 7 bases of the junction left unmatched.

This clonotype was observed at least ten times. The rearrangement joins TRBV5-1 to TRBJ2-5, with D possibly being TRBD1 (5 bases). The CDR3 is 13 amino acids. Germline assignment: CDR1 SGHRS and CDR2 YFSETQ. Between the trimmed V and J ends, which lost 7 bases and 2 bases, there was a span of 12 bases. Written as DNA, the CDR3 is TGCGCCAGCCGTCGACAGACACAAGAGACCCAGTACTTC. This codes for CASRRQTQETQYF. Filled out from reference TRBV5-1 and TRBJ2-5, the complete variable domain reads KAGVTQTPRYLIKTRGQQVTLSCSPISGHRSVSWYQQTPGQGLQFLFEYFSETQRNKGNFPGRFSGRQFSNSRSEMNVSTLELGDSALYLCASRRQTQETQYFGPGTRLLVL.

This clonotype was counted at least ten times. The chain recombines TRBV28 with TRBJ1-1; D remains ambiguous. The germline CDR1 and CDR2 sequences are MDHEN and SYDVKM. The CDR3 is made up of 12 amino acids. V lost 6 bases to trimming and J lost 6 bases, with 11 bases between them. The CDR3 loop is CASRASTSEAFF. CDR3 bases: TGTGCCAGCAGGGCTTCGACCTCTGAAGCTTTCTTT.

This clonotype was detected many times. V usage is TRBV11-2 and J usage is TRBJ2-7; D gene unclear. The germline V gene has CDR1 SGHAT and CDR2 FQNNGV. CDR3 length: 15 residues. Trimming shortened V by 3 bases and J by 0 bases, and 12 bases separated the two germline ends. The CDR3 reads CASSFSGISSYEQYF. CDR3 DNA sequence: TGTGCCAGCAGCTTTTCTGGGATCAGCTCCTACGAGCAGTACTTC.

Many counts were recorded for this clonotype. V and J are TRBV6-1 and TRBJ1-1; D is unclear. Looked up from germline, CDR1 is MNHNS and CDR2 is SASEGT. The CDR3 has 14 amino acids. V lost 5 bases and J 1 base, leaving 11 bases between the germline ends. The CDR3 reads CASSYGNENTEAFF. DNA for the CDR3: TGTGCCAGCAGTTACGGGAACGAGAACACTGAAGCTTTCTTT.

This clonotype showed up many times. The chain has TRBV18 and TRBJ1-1; D is undetermined. V was shortened by 6 bases and J by 0 bases, with 17 bases between the two germline ends. This CDR3 has 16 amino acids. Germline V gene lookup returns CDR1 KGHSH and CDR2 LQKENI. CDR3 amino acids: CASSSGQTEMNTEAFF. The CDR3 DNA is TGTGCCAGCTCCTCCGGGCAAACAGAGATGAACACTGAAGCTTTCTTT.

There are many counts of this clonotype. The chain combines TRBV25-1 with TRBJ1-1; D is undetermined. The ends were cut back, 4 bases at V and 11 bases at J, with 11 bases in the middle. CDR1 MGHDK and CDR2 SYGVNS come from the germline V gene. The CDR3 extends over 11 amino acids. CDR3 in DNA: TGTGCCAGCAGTGCCTTCCGGGTTGCTTTCTTT. Amino acid sequence: CASSAFRVAFF. Combining the CDR3 with reference TRBV25-1 and TRBJ1-1 gives the whole variable domain EADIYQTPRYLVIGTGKKITLECSQTMGHDKMYWYQQDPGMELHLIHYSYGVNSTEKGDLSSESTVSRIRTEHFPLTLESARPSHTSQYLCASSAFRVAFFGQGTRLTVV.

This clonotype was observed many times. The chain recombines TRBV7-3 with TRBJ2-5, with 7 positions matching TRBD2. CDR3 length: 14 amino acids. Germline CDR1 is SGHTA and CDR2 is FQGTGA. Trimming at V came to 2 bases and at J to 4 bases, leaving 4 bases not matched to a gene. The chain's CDR3 is CASSLSAGIETQYF. CDR3 bases: TGTGCCAGCAGCTTATCAGCGGGGATAGAGACCCAGTACTTC. Filled out from reference TRBV7-3 and TRBJ2-5, the complete variable domain reads GAGVSQTPSNKVTEKGKYVELRCDPISGHTALYWYRQSLGQGPEFLIYFQGTGAADDSGLPNDRFFAVRPEGSVSTLKIQRTERGDSAVYLCASSLSAGIETQYFGPGTRLLVL.

This clonotype was observed at least ten times. V and J are TRBV6-1 and TRBJ2-1; perhaps TRBD1 as D (6 bases). Trimming removed 2 bases at V and 3 bases at J, with 14 bases between. The CDR3 is 16 amino acids. Per the germline V gene, CDR1 is MNHNS and CDR2 is SASEGT. CDR3 amino acids: CASSELEGRGYNEQFF. CDR3 sequence (DNA): TGTGCCAGCAGTGAACTCGAAGGCAGGGGCTACAATGAGCAGTTCTTC.

This clonotype was seen at least ten times. In DNA, the CDR3 is TGTGCCAGCACTTCCACACCTAACTATGGCTACACCTTC. Translating it yields CASTSTPNYGYTF. This chain links TRBV7-9 with TRBJ1-2; no definite D call. CDR3 length equals 13 residues. Trimming took off 7 bases at V and 0 bases at J, with 9 bases between the two ends. Germline CDR1 SEHNR, CDR2 FQNEAQ (reference sequence). Based on the CDR3 plus reference TRBV7-9 and TRBJ1-2, the full variable domain is DTGVSQNPRHKITKRGQNVTFRCDPISEHNRLYWYRQTLGQGPEFLTYFQNEAQLEKSRLLSDRFSAERPKGSFSTLEIQRTEQGDSAMYLCASTSTPNYGYTFGSGTRLTVV.

The gene calls are TRBV19 and TRBJ1-5, with 9 positions matching TRBD1. V was pared by 6 bases and J by 3 bases, with 6 bases of the junction left unmatched. The CDR3 spans 15 residues. Germline lookup yields CDR1 LNHDA and CDR2 SQIVND (reference sequence). The CDR3 region is CASRTDRGYNQPQHF. CDR3 sequence (DNA): TGTGCCAGTAGGACGGACAGGGGTTACAATCAGCCCCAGCATTTT.